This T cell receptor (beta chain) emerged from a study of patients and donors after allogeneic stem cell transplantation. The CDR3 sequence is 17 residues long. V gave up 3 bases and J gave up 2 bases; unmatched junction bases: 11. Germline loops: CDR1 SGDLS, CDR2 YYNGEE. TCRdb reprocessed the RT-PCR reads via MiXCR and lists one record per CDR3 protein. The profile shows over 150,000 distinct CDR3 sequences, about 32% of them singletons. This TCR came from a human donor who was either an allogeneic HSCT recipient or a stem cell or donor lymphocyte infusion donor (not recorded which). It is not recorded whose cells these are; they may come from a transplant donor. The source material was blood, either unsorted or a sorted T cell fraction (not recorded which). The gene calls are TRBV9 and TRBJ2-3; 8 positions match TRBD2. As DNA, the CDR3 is TGTGCCAGCAGCGACCCTTTTTCGGGAGGGTACACAGATACGCAGTATTTT. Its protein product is CASSDPFSGGYTDTQYF.